Sequencing of this TCR beta chain was carried out in a study of T cells of healthy individuals. Using its own MiXCR run on the 5' RACE reads, TCRdb lists one record per CDR3 protein. This table holds nearly 100,000 distinct CDR3 sequences, approximately 18% found once. The germline CDR1 and CDR2 sequences are SNHLY and FYNNEI. Trimming left V 4 bases short and J 6 bases short, with 7 bases between. The CDR3 is 12 residues long. This clonotype originated in a human donor in good health. This chain links TRBV2 with TRBJ2-1; the D is unclear. The DNA for the CDR3 is TGTGCCAGCAGTGTTCTCGGCAATGAGCAGTTCTTC. It codes for CASSVLGNEQFF.